This TCR beta chain was profiled in a study of T cell clusters in autoimmune cytopenias. This clonotype is medium-sized by frequency. One tube held mixed TRB-A and TRB-B primer pools for touch-down PCR. TCRdb re-called the multiplex PCR reads and gives one entry per CDR3 protein, without DNA. Listed are roughly 6,100 distinct CDR3 sequences; about 40% falls within the top ten. The CDR3 has 14 amino acids. Germline assignment: CDR1 SQVTM and CDR2 ANQGSEA. TRB amplification used roughly 250 ng of peripheral blood genomic DNA. This sample also appeared in a second study, on T cell repertoires in aging, cancer and after chemotherapy. That report adds: Across the chemotherapy interval, each cancer cohort showed higher median generation probability, suggesting thymic rebound.

Sequencing was done on a sample of peripheral blood. This chain joins TRBV29-1 and TRBJ1-1. This TCR was recovered from a human donor in good health. This CDR3 is CSVVTAGVGTEAFF.